This is a list of T cell receptor beta chains from one sample in a study of type 1 and type 2 diabetes patients. In TCRdb, the multiplex PCR reads were re-called with MiXCR into one record per CDR3 protein. The sample consists of more than 250,000 distinct CDR3 sequences, more than 40% of them appearing once. The sequenced sample consisted of peripheral blood mononuclear cells (PBMCs). The receptors derive from a young man with type 2 diabetes. Both conserved end residues are part of each CDR3. The D gene is left open where the match is weak. Size is omitted from some rows. Given values are once, few, many or a class for expanded clones.

cdr3_length clone_size j_call v_call d_call cdr3_nt cdr3_aa
18 . TRBJ1-1 TRBV7-9 . TGTGCCAGCAGCTTAATTAGGGACGTCGATCGGGGGTACACTGAAGCTTTCTTT CASSLIRDVDRGYTEAFF
15 . TRBJ2-5 TRBV9 . TGTGCCAGCACCCGCTCGTGGGGGGACCAAGAGACCCAGTACTTC CASTRSWGDQETQYF
13 . TRBJ1-5 TRBV15 . TGTGCCACCGTCAGGAGGTCGGGGCAGCCCCAGCATTTT CATVRRSGQPQHF
14 . TRBJ2-7 TRBV20-1 . TGCAGTGCTCAAACCGGACAGAACAACTACGAGCAGTACTTC CSAQTGQNNYEQYF
15 . TRBJ2-3 TRBV2 . TGTGCCACCAGTGATCCTCGAGGGACCGGGGATACGCAGTATTTT CATSDPRGTGDTQYF
15 . TRBJ1-2 TRBV10-3 . TGTGCCATCAGTGACAGACAGTCCGCTAACTATGGCTACACCTTC CAISDRQSANYGYTF
15 . TRBJ2-1 TRBV7-8 . TGTGCCAGCAGCGCCCAACAGGGTATGATCCATGAGCAGTTCTTC CASSAQQGMIHEQFF
13 few TRBJ1-4 TRBV30 . TGTGCCTGGAGTGTACGTTTGGGGGAAAAACTGTTTTTT CAWSVRLGEKLFF
12 . TRBJ1-2 TRBV20-1 TRBD1 TGCAGTGCTAAGGGGGCCCCCTATGGCTACACCTTC CSAKGAPYGYTF
16 . TRBJ2-5 TRBV18 . TGTGCCAGCAGTTCAGTAGATCAGGGGATGGGAGAGACCCAGTACTTC CASSSVDQGMGETQYF
15 few TRBJ2-3 TRBV19 . TGTGCCAGTAGTAGCCTGGGTGACACCACAGATACGCAGTATTTT CASSSLGDTTDTQYF
15 few TRBJ2-3 TRBV12-3/TRBV12-4 . TGTGCCAGCAGTTTAGGCCGACTTGGAAGGGATACGCAGTATTTT CASSLGRLGRDTQYF
17 . TRBJ1-1 TRBV19 . TGTGCCAGTGCCGGGACGCCGGAGAGGCTGGTGAACATTGAAGCTTTCTTT CASAGTPERLVNIEAFF
12 few TRBJ1-5 TRBV19 . TGTGCCAGTAGTACCCCTTATCAGCCCCAGCATTTT CASSTPYQPQHF
18 . TRBJ2-3 TRBV20-1 TRBD2 TGCAGTGCTAGAGATAACGGGGCGGGGGGGACTAGCACAGATACGCAGTATTTT CSARDNGAGGTSTDTQYF
12 . TRBJ2-1 TRBV12-3/TRBV12-4 . TGTGCCAGCTCCCGGGCGGGAAATGAGCAGTTCTTC CASSRAGNEQFF
16 . TRBJ2-3 TRBV27 TRBD2 TGTGCCAGCAGTTACATATCGACTAGCGGCACAGATACGCAGTATTTT CASSYISTSGTDTQYF
14 few TRBJ2-3 TRBV4-1 . TGCGCCAGCAGCCAAACAATCTTCGTGGGTACGCAGTATTTT CASSQTIFVGTQYF
18 . TRBJ1-4 TRBV10-3 . TGTGCCATCAAGGTTTTTGAGGGCAGGTCGTGGAGAGGTGAAAAACTGTTTTTT CAIKVFEGRSWRGEKLFF
14 . TRBJ1-1 TRBV9 TRBD1 TGTGCCAGCAGCTTCGGGACAGGGACAACTGAAGCTTTCTTT CASSFGTGTTEAFF
16 once TRBJ2-1 TRBV7-3 . TGTGCCAGCAGCTTAAAGATCTGGACCCAGGACCATGAGCAGTTCTTC CASSLKIWTQDHEQFF
15 . TRBJ1-5 TRBV28 TRBD1 TGTGCCAGCAGCCCCGTCCCGACAGGGAACCAGCCCCAGCATTTT CASSPVPTGNQPQHF
14 . TRBJ2-7 TRBV7-6 . TGTGCCAGCAGCCCCGTGGGCGGAGTATACGAGCAGTACTTC CASSPVGGVYEQYF
14 . TRBJ1-1 TRBV6-4 . TGTGCCAGCAGTGACACTTCGAAGGGAACTGAAGCTTTCTTT CASSDTSKGTEAFF
13 . TRBJ1-1 TRBV6-1 . TGTGCCAGCAGCCCGACAACGAACACTGAAGCTTTCTTT CASSPTTNTEAFF
16 . TRBJ2-1 TRBV24-1 . TGTGCCACCAGTGATCCGGGACAAAGCTCCTACAATGAGCAGTTCTTC CATSDPGQSSYNEQFF
15 . TRBJ2-1 TRBV5-1 . TGCGCCAGCAGCTTGGGGGGCGCGGTGGAACATGAGCAGTTCTTC CASSLGGAVEHEQFF
14 . TRBJ1-1 TRBV10-3 . TGTGCCATCAGTGAGGGAGGGGTGGGCACTGAAGCTTTCTTT CAISEGGVGTEAFF
16 . TRBJ2-5 TRBV4-2 . TGTGCCAGCAGCCAAGATCCGTGGACCTCGCGGGAGACCCAGTACTTC CASSQDPWTSRETQYF
17 few TRBJ1-1 TRBV27 . TGTGCCAGCAGTTCGACAGCCATCTCCTTTATGAACACTGAAGCTTTCTTT CASSSTAISFMNTEAFF
14 many TRBJ2-1 TRBV7-8 TRBD1 TGTGCCAGCAGCTTGATGGACAGGGTCGTTGAGCAGTTCTTC CASSLMDRVVEQFF
13 . TRBJ2-3 TRBV7-3 . TGTGCCACAGCCCCTAACGGCGGAGATACGCAGTATTTT CATAPNGGDTQYF
14 . TRBJ2-7 TRBV25-1 . TGTGCCAGCAGTTACTCCCCCCCGAGCTACGAGCAGTACTTC CASSYSPPSYEQYF
14 once TRBJ2-7 TRBV19 TRBD2 TGTGCCAGTGCGGGGGGGCCAGGTTCCTACGAGCAGTACTTC CASAGGPGSYEQYF
14 few TRBJ2-5 TRBV2 . TGTGCCAGCAGTGTGGGGACGGTCCAAGAGACCCAGTACTTC CASSVGTVQETQYF
13 few TRBJ1-1 TRBV9 . TGTGCCAGCAGCGTAACCACGACGGCTGAAGCTTTCTTT CASSVTTTAEAFF
15 . TRBJ2-3 TRBV2 TRBD2 TGTGCCAGCATAGGGCTAGCGGGGGGGCCAGATACGCAGTATTTT CASIGLAGGPDTQYF
14 few TRBJ1-6 TRBV20-1 . TGCAGTGCTAGAGGACCGGCCTATAATTCACCCCTCCACTTT CSARGPAYNSPLHF
15 . TRBJ2-2 TRBV7-6 TRBD1 TGTGCCAGCACTCCGGGACAGGGACTATCCCGGGAGCTGTTTTTT CASTPGQGLSRELFF
16 few TRBJ2-5 TRBV7-2 TRBD1 TGTGCCAGCAGCTTATACGGACAGGGATTGAGTGGGACCCAGTACTTC CASSLYGQGLSGTQYF
13 . TRBJ1-2 TRBV4-1 TRBD1 TGCGCCAGCAGCCTTTTGACAGGGGCGGGCTACACCTTC CASSLLTGAGYTF
15 . TRBJ2-7 TRBV14 TRBD2 TGTGCCAGCAGCCAAAGCACTAGCGGGATCCACGAGCAGTACTTC CASSQSTSGIHEQYF
14 few TRBJ2-1 TRBV7-2 . TGTGCCAGCAGAGGCCGGGACATCTACAATGAGCAGTTCTTC CASRGRDIYNEQFF
15 . TRBJ2-7 TRBV7-8 TRBD2 TGTGCCAGCAGCTTAGGATTCGGGGGGACTTACGAGCAGTACTTC CASSLGFGGTYEQYF